The clone carrying this T cell receptor (beta chain) was detected ten times or more. Its matching antigen is unknown. Assembly of TCR beta libraries relied on iRepertoire HTBI primers together with Arm-PCR of CDR3 regions. One entry per CDR3 protein results from TCRdb running MiXCR on the multiplex PCR reads. This sample has 200,000 to 250,000 distinct CDR3 sequences; 15% to 20% occur once, and the top ten carry more than 20%. Time point: newly diagnosed GD, antithyroid drugs for less than 3 months. From RNA extracted from PBMCs, the TCR library was made. It was American Thyroid Association guidelines that determined Graves' disease diagnosis. An endocrinology department in Xi'an, China, recruited the patients. These data belong to a study of regulatory T cells in long-lasting Graves disease. Whole-study findings and limits: Favoring TRBV28, TRBJ1-2 and TRBJ2-5 was a feature seen in persistent disease. Study of thyroid tissue was not done, with only peripheral blood studied.

The J segment lost 4 bases and the V segment lost 2 bases, leaving 5 bases of the junction unmatched. The germline V gene encodes CDR1 MNHEY and CDR2 SMNVEV (reference sequence). This CDR3 has 16 residues. The specimen was peripheral blood mononuclear cells (PBMCs), collected at new diagnosis, from a patient treated with antithyroid drugs. The rearrangement joins TRBV27 to TRBJ2-2; 9 nucleotides align to TRBD2. This TCR derives from a female donor with Graves disease. The CDR3 loop reads CASSLILAGRTGELFF. The CDR3, as DNA: TGTGCCAGCAGTTTAATTCTAGCGGGACGCACCGGGGAGCTGTTTTTT.